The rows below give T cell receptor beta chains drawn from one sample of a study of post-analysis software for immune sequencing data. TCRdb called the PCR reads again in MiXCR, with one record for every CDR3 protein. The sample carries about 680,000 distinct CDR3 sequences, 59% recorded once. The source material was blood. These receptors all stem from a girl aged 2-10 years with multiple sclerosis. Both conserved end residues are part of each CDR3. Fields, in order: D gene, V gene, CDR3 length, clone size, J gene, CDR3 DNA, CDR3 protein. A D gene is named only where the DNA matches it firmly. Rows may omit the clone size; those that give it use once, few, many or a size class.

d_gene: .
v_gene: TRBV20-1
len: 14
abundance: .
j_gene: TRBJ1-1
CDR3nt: TGCAGTGCTAGAGCTCGGAGACAGCTCACTGAAGCTTTCTTT
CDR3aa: CSARARRQLTEAFF

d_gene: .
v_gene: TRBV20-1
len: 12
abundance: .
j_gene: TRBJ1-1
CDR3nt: TGCAGTGCTGTATCAGGGAACACTGAAGCTTTCTTT
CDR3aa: CSAVSGNTEAFF

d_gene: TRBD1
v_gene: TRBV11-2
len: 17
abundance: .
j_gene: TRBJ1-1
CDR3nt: TGTGCCAGCAGCCTACTACTGACAGGGCCAGCGAACACTGAAGCTTTCTTT
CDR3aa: CASSLLLTGPANTEAFF

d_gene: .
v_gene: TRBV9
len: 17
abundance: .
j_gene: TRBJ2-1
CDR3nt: TGTGCCAGCAGCGTAGCGGGTGGGCCGAGCTCCTACAATGAGCAGTTCTTC
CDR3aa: CASSVAGGPSSYNEQFF

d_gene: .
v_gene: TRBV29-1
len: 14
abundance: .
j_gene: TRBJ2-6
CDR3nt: TGCAGCGTTGACGCAGTCCCAGGGGCCAACGTCCTGACTTTC
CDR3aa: CSVDAVPGANVLTF

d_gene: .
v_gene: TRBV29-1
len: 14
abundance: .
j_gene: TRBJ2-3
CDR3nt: TGCAGCGACACGACCCGCGACCGGCCAGATACGCAGTATTTT
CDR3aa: CSDTTRDRPDTQYF

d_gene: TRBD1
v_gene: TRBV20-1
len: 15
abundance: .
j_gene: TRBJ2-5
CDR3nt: TGCAGTGCTAGCGGTAACAGGGGAAAGGAGGAGACCCAGTACTTC
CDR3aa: CSASGNRGKEETQYF

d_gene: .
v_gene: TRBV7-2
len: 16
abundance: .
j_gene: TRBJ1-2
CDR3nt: TGTGCCAGCAGCTTAATTTTCCCGTCAATAGACTATGGCTACACCTTC
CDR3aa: CASSLIFPSIDYGYTF

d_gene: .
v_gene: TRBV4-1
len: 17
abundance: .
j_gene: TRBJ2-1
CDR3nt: TGCGCCAGCAGCCAACTGAAAGCGGAAAGCTCCTACAATGAGCAGTTCTTC
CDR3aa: CASSQLKAESSYNEQFF

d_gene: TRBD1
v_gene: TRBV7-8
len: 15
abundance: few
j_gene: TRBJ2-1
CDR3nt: TGTGCCAGCAGTCCACGCCGGACAGGGGACAATGAGCAGTTCTTC
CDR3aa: CASSPRRTGDNEQFF

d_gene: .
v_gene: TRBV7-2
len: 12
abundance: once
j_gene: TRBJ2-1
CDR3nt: TGTGCCAGCAGCTTCGCTGGACGCCGGGAGTTCTTC
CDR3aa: CASSFAGRREFF

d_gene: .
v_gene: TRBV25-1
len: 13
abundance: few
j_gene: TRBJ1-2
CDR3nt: TGTGCCAGCAGTCAGGACCTAAACTATGGCTACACCTTC
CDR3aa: CASSQDLNYGYTF

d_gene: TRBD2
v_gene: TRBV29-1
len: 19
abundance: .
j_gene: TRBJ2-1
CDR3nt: TGCAGCGTTGAAGTTGAGGGACTAGCGGGGCCGAGCTCCTACAATGAGCAGTTCTTC
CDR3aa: CSVEVEGLAGPSSYNEQFF

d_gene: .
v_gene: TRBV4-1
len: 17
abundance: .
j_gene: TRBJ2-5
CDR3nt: TGCGCCAGCAGCCAAGAGGGGCCCAGTAGCGGACAAGAGACCCAGTACTTC
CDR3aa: CASSQEGPSSGQETQYF

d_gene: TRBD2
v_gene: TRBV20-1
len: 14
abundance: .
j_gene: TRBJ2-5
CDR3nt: TGCAGTGCTACCGGACTAGCGGGAGATGAGACCCAGTACTTC
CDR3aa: CSATGLAGDETQYF

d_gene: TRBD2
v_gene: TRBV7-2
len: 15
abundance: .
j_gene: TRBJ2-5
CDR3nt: TGTGCCAGCACCCACGGGCGGGGGATGGGAGAGACCCAGTACTTC
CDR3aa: CASTHGRGMGETQYF

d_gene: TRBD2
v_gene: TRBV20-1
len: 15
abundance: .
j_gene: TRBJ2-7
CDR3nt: TGCAGTGCTAGACCAACCGGGAGGGCCGGGGACGAGCAGTACTTC
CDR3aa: CSARPTGRAGDEQYF

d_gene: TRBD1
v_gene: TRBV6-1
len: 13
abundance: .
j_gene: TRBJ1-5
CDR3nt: TGTGCCAGCAGGAACAGGGGAAGTCAGCCCCAGCATTTT
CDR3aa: CASRNRGSQPQHF

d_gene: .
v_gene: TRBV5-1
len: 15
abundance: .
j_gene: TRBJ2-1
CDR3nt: TGCGCCAGCAGGCCTACAGGGTTCCCCTACAATGAGCAGTTCTTC
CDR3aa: CASRPTGFPYNEQFF

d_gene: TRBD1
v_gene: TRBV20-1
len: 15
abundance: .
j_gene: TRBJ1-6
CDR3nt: TGCAGTGCTAGAGACGGGACAGGGGGGAATTCACCCCTCCACTTT
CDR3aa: CSARDGTGGNSPLHF

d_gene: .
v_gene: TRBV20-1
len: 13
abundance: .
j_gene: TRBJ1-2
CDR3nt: TGCAGTGCTAGAGCCCGGACAAGGGAGGGCTACACCTTC
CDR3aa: CSARARTREGYTF

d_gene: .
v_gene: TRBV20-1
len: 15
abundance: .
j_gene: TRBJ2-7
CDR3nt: TGCAGTGCCAGGTCTGGGGGAATAAGAGGCTACGAGCAGTACTTC
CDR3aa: CSARSGGIRGYEQYF

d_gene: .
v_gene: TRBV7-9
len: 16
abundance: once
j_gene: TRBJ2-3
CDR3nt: TGTGCCAGCAGCTTAGCGGCCGGGACCCTCACAGATACGCAGTATTTT
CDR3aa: CASSLAAGTLTDTQYF